The 14 T cell receptor beta chains below all came from one sample that was sequenced in a study of shared clonotypes between healthy human individuals. Using immunoSEQ multiplex PCR, the repertoire was profiled, and TCRdb retains in-frame clones only, with some absent. The sample lists hundreds of thousands of clones; 79% were seen once. Sequencing input: PBMCs. These TCRs come from a woman between 40 and 55 years old in good health. Some clones in this sample may be carry-over from other donors' samples.

V is TRBV28 and J is TRBJ1-2; TRBD1 matches 8 bases. The CDR3 totals 15 residues. Germline CDR1 MDHEN, CDR2 SYDVKM. Germline trimming cut 5 bases from V and 2 bases from J; bases unmatched to any gene: 7. CDR3 region: CASSTRDRSNYGYTF. The CDR3 DNA sequence: TGTGCCAGCAGTACCCGGGACAGGTCGAACTATGGCTACACCTTC.

The chain is built from TRBV28 and TRBJ2-7, with a weak D call TRBD1 (5 bases). The CDR3 is made up of 13 amino acids. Looked up from germline, CDR1 is MDHEN and CDR2 is SYDVKM. Trimming took off 6 bases at V and 2 bases at J, with 11 bases between the two ends. This CDR3 is CASRPQGPYEQYF. The CDR3, as DNA: TGTGCCAGCAGACCCCAGGGTCCCTACGAGCAGTACTTC.

This CDR3 reads CAWSTYSDTQYF. The CDR3 nucleotides read TGTGCCTGGAGCACATATTCGGATACGCAGTATTTT. This rearrangement joins TRBV30 to TRBJ2-3; D ambiguous. V was cut by 3 bases and J by 6 bases, with 10 bases left in between. There are 12 residues in the CDR3. Germline-derived CDR1 and CDR2 are GTSNPN and SVGIG (reference sequence).

The V call is TRBV6-1, the J call TRBJ2-7; 7 bases line up with TRBD2. V trimming: 2 bases; J trimming: 3 bases; junction bases outside the gene matches: 4. CDR3 size: 14 residues. Germline assignment: CDR1 MNHNS and CDR2 SASEGT. The CDR3 here is CASSEWPSGYEQYF. The CDR3 nucleotides are TGTGCCAGCAGTGAATGGCCTAGCGGCTACGAGCAGTACTTC.

The genes are TRBV7-2 and TRBJ1-5; TRBD1 is a possible D gene (6 bases). CDR3 length: 17 amino acids. Germline V gives CDR1 SGHTA, CDR2 FQGNSA. Between the trimmed V and J ends, which lost 1 base and 4 bases, there was a span of 17 bases. CDR3 DNA sequence: TGTGCCAGCAGCTTAGAAGATAGGGGGGGATCTAATCAGCCCCAGCATTTT. Encoded protein: CASSLEDRGGSNQPQHF. Filled out from reference TRBV7-2 and TRBJ1-5, the complete variable domain reads GAGVSQSPSNKVTEKGKDVELRCDPISGHTALYWYRQSLGQGLEFLIYFQGNSAPDKSGLPSDRFSAERTGGSVSTLTIQRTQQEDSAVYLCASSLEDRGGSNQPQHFGDGTRLSIL.

This chain connects TRBV28 to TRBJ2-4; the D gene is possibly TRBD1 (5 bases). Germline V CDR1 and CDR2: MDHEN, SYDVKM. V lost 8 bases, J lost 2 bases, and 22 bases lay in between. This CDR3 contains 17 residues. The CDR3 here is CASGLVGDFSPKNIQYF. CDR3 coding DNA: TGTGCCAGCGGGCTAGTAGGGGATTTTTCACCCAAAAACATTCAGTACTTC.

Comments on this clone: Different DNA sequences within this sample yield the same CDR3. The gene calls are TRBV6-8 and TRBJ1-5; D might be TRBD1 (5 bases). V was cut by 2 bases and J by 4 bases, with 9 bases left in between. The CDR3 is 14 amino acids. CDR1 is MNHGY and CDR2 is SAAAGT in the germline V gene. CDR3 in DNA: TGTGCCAGCAGTTACGGGACGGAGAATCAGCCCCAGCATTTT. Residues: CASSYGTENQPQHF.

J is TRBJ1-1 and V is TRBV28; TRBD1 might be the D (6 bases). The CDR3 length is 15 residues. The V end lost 4 bases, the J end lost 6 bases, and 18 bases lay between the germline ends. Germline loops: CDR1 MDHEN, CDR2 SYDVKM. The CDR3 coding sequence is TGTGCCAGCAGTTCTCCCCATCGCGGGGGCCCTGAAGCTTTCTTT. Amino acids: CASSSPHRGGPEAFF. Based on the CDR3 plus reference TRBV28 and TRBJ1-1, the full variable domain is DVKVTQSSRYLVKRTGEKVFLECVQDMDHENMFWYRQDPGLGLRLIYFSYDVKMKEKGDIPEGYSVSREKKERFSLILESASTNQTSMYLCASSSPHRGGPEAFFGQGTRLTVV.

This clone occurred once. The rearrangement uses TRBV7-3 and TRBJ2-1, with a tentative D call TRBD2 (8 bases). Looked up from germline, CDR1 is SGHTA and CDR2 is FQGTGA. Trimming removed 7 bases from V and 5 bases from J, with 18 bases in between. The length of the CDR3 is 15 residues. The CDR3 region has the DNA TGTGCCAGCACTAGGGGGCTAGCGGGCAACAATGAGCAGTTCTTC. It yields the protein CASTRGLAGNNEQFF.

This rearrangement joins TRBV10-2 to TRBJ1-2; weak D call: TRBD1 (5 bases). Germline CDR1 reads WSHSY; CDR2 reads SAAADI. V gave up 5 bases and J gave up 9 bases, with 19 bases separating them. The CDR3 sequence is 14 residues long. The CDR3 sequence: CASSLLDTAGSYTF. The DNA for the CDR3 is TGCGCCAGCAGTCTGTTGGACACGGCCGGTAGCTACACCTTC.

This clone was counted at least ten times. The chain employs TRBV7-2 and TRBJ1-5; D uncertain. The CDR3 is 13 residues long. Germline CDR1 reads SGHTA; CDR2 reads FQGNSA. V was pared by 1 base and J by 4 bases, with 5 bases between. The CDR3, as DNA: TGTGCCAGCAGCTTAGAAGCTAATCAGCCCCAGCATTTT. Its protein product is CASSLEANQPQHF.

The gene calls are TRBV29-1 and TRBJ1-4; unclear D gene. The V gene lost 3 bases and the J gene lost 8 bases, with 22 bases spanning the gap. Germline loops: CDR1 SQVTM, CDR2 ANQGSEA. The CDR3 extends over 16 amino acids. The CDR3 spells CSVDLGGSAGGEKLFF. DNA for the CDR3: TGCAGCGTTGACCTAGGAGGAAGCGCGGGAGGGGAAAAACTGTTTTTT.

For this clone: The same CDR3 is also encoded by other DNA sequences in this sample. The gene calls are TRBV29-1 and TRBJ2-5; D may be TRBD1 (7 bases). This CDR3 spans 12 amino acids. V was pared by 3 bases and J by 11 bases, with 16 bases between. Germline CDR1 and CDR2: SQVTM and ANQGSEA. The CDR3 DNA follows: TGCAGCGTTGAGGAGGGGGCCGGGGAGCAGTACTTC. Its translation is CSVEEGAGEQYF.

Worth noting for this clone: Other nucleotide sequences in the sample specify the same CDR3. This chain joins TRBV5-1 and TRBJ2-7; the match to TRBD2 covers 10 bases. The J segment lost 0 bases and the V segment lost 2 bases, leaving 5 bases of the junction unmatched. Germline V gene sequence: CDR1 SGHRS, CDR2 YFSETQ. The CDR3 loop spans 16 amino acids. In DNA form, the CDR3 reads TGCGCCAGCAGCTTAGGACTAGCGGAGTACTCCTACGAGCAGTACTTC. The encoded protein is CASSLGLAEYSYEQYF.